This T cell receptor beta chain was profiled in a study of T cell repertoires in cytomegalovirus infection. A single record per CDR3 protein comes from TCRdb applying MiXCR to the reads. The table lists 80,000 or so distinct CDR3 sequences, 20% to 30% of them singletons. Trimming took 6 bases from V and 3 from J; bases not matched to a gene: 9. Per the germline V gene, CDR1 is SGHAT and CDR2 is FQNNGV. The CDR3 is made up of 15 amino acids. As regards this clonotype: Its antigen remains unknown.

The chain couples TRBV11-2 to TRBJ2-7; 9 bases agree with TRBD1. This receptor was obtained from a human donor in good health (CMV status not recorded). Some clones in this sample may be carry-over from other donors' samples. Source: CD8+ T cells from cultured PBMCs, taken from culture after CMV antigen stimulation. The CDR3 region has the DNA TGTGCCAGCAGACCTCCCCGGGACAGGGACTACGAGCAGTACTTC. This encodes CASRPPRDRDYEQYF.